The 30 T cell receptor beta chains given below trace back to one sample, sequenced in a study of T cell changes during pregnancy in multiple sclerosis. TCRdb's table, derived via immunoSEQ multiplex PCR, lists solely in-frame clones and lacks some. The table lists roughly 40,000 clones, about 91% of them singletons, with approximately 8.4% in the top ten. The sample in question was CD8+ T cells from peripheral blood mononuclear cells, obtained before pregnancy. The receptors derive from a female donor with multiple sclerosis, enrolled in a pregnancy study.

The chain carries TRBV25-1 and TRBJ2-1; the D gene is possibly TRBD2 (6 bases). CDR3 length: 16 amino acids. Germline V gives CDR1 MGHDK, CDR2 SYGVNS. V was trimmed by 6 bases and J by 1 base, leaving 16 bases between them. In DNA, the CDR3 is TGTGCCAGCAGGGGGGAGGCTATGGGTTCCTACAATGAGCAGTTCTTC. It specifies CASRGEAMGSYNEQFF.

The J gene is TRBJ2-5, the V gene TRBV27, with a possible D match to TRBD2 (5 bases). The germline gives CDR1 MNHEY, CDR2 SMNVEV (reference sequence). The V gene lost 6 bases and the J gene lost 1 base, with 15 bases spanning the gap. CDR3 length: 15 amino acids. The CDR3 DNA reads TGTGCCAGCAGAGATGAGGACTCTCTCCAAGAGACCCAGTACTTC. Its translation is CASRDEDSLQETQYF.

This chain connects TRBV5-4 to TRBJ2-2; 9 nucleotides agree with TRBD2. This CDR3 region has 16 residues. Germline V gene lookup returns CDR1 SGHNT and CDR2 YYREEE (reference sequence). V dropped 4 bases and J dropped 0; count of bases not matched to a gene: 4. DNA for the CDR3: TGTGCCAGCAGCCCCGTAGCGGGAGCGAACACCGGGGAGCTGTTTTTT. It translates to CASSPVAGANTGELFF.

J is TRBJ1-5 and V is TRBV28; 7 bases align to TRBD1. The CDR3 covers 18 residues. Per the germline V gene, CDR1 is MDHEN and CDR2 is SYDVKM. The junction had 14 bases not matched to a gene; V was cut back by 6 bases and J by 0 bases. The CDR3 sequence is CASRGPGQKRYSNQPQHF. CDR3 DNA: TGTGCCAGCAGGGGACCGGGACAGAAGAGATATAGCAATCAGCCCCAGCATTTT. Supplemented by reference TRBV28 and TRBJ1-5, the full variable domain reads DVKVTQSSRYLVKRTGEKVFLECVQDMDHENMFWYRQDPGLGLRLIYFSYDVKMKEKGDIPEGYSVSREKKERFSLILESASTNQTSMYLCASRGPGQKRYSNQPQHFGDGTRLSIL.

The V gene is TRBV7-3, the J gene TRBJ2-7, with TRBD1 matching over 8 bases. This CDR3 contains 13 residues. V was pared by 5 bases and J by 3 bases, with 3 bases of the junction left unmatched. Germline CDR1 and CDR2: SGHTA and FQGTGA. Here the CDR3 reads CASSQGAYYEQYF. DNA of the CDR3: TGTGCCAGCAGCCAGGGGGCCTACTACGAGCAGTACTTC.

The CDR3 spells CASRLGTGAYEQYF. CDR3 bases: TGTGCCAGCAGATTAGGGACAGGGGCATACGAGCAGTACTTC. The chain recombines TRBV28 with TRBJ2-7, with TRBD1 matching over 10 bases. J was trimmed by 4 bases and V by 6 bases; bases with no gene match: 6. There are 14 residues in the CDR3. Germline V gene lookup returns CDR1 MDHEN and CDR2 SYDVKM.

V gene TRBV7-8 combines with J gene TRBJ2-1; tentatively, D is TRBD2 (5 bases). The CDR3 runs 17 residues. The V gene's germline CDR1 is SGHVS and CDR2 FQNEAQ. V lost 1 base to trimming and J lost 0 bases, with 13 bases between them. The CDR3 loop reads CASSLVSGSSSYNEQFF. The CDR3 coding sequence is TGTGCCAGCAGCTTAGTCAGCGGATCGAGCTCCTACAATGAGCAGTTCTTC.

The rearrangement links TRBV7-8 to TRBJ1-1, with 12 bases identical to TRBD1. CDR1 and CDR2 from the germline V gene are SGHVS and FQNEAQ. The CDR3 has 18 residues. The V gene end was trimmed by 2 bases and the J gene end by 0 bases; junction bases not matched to a gene: 7. CDR3 loop: CASSLTLGTGGMNTEAFF. The CDR3 nucleotides are TGTGCCAGCAGCTTAACTCTTGGGACAGGGGGCATGAACACTGAAGCTTTCTTT. Filled out from reference TRBV7-8 and TRBJ1-1, the complete variable domain reads GAGVSQSPRYKVAKRGQDVALRCDPISGHVSLFWYQQALGQGPEFLTYFQNEAQLDKSGLPSDRFFAERPEGSVSTLKIQRTQQEDSAVYLCASSLTLGTGGMNTEAFFGQGTRLTVV.

Here the CDR3 DNA reads TGTGCCAGCAGTGTCGGGGATTTTTGGAACACTGAAGCTTTCTTT. This gives the protein CASSVGDFWNTEAFF. This rearrangement joins TRBV6-5 to TRBJ1-1; D gene uncertain. With 5 bases removed from V and 1 base from J, the gap between germline ends came to 14 bases. The CDR3 runs 15 residues. CDR1 and CDR2 from the germline V gene are MNHEY and SVGAGI.

The V gene is TRBV13, the J gene TRBJ1-3; D may be TRBD1 (6 bases). Trimming pared 10 bases from V and 7 bases from J, leaving 14 bases between. The CDR3 loop spans 12 amino acids. In germline, CDR1 is PRHDT, CDR2 FYEKMQ (reference sequence). The CDR3 sequence is CATSQGTNTIYF. The CDR3 DNA reads as TGTGCCACCTCACAGGGAACGAACACCATATATTTT.

J is TRBJ2-7 and V is TRBV25-1, with D unclear. V was trimmed by 3 bases and J by 3 bases, leaving 6 bases between them. CDR1 is MGHDK, CDR2 SYGVNS, per germline. The CDR3 totals 12 residues. The CDR3 protein is CASSDAIYEQYF. The CDR3, as DNA: TGTGCCAGCAGTGACGCGATCTACGAGCAGTACTTC.

The chain recombines TRBV9 with TRBJ2-1, with 9 bases lining up with TRBD2. With 0 bases clipped from V and 10 bases from J, the junction kept 17 bases outside the gene matches. Germline CDR1 reads SGDLS; CDR2 reads YYNGEE. There are 18 residues in the CDR3. This CDR3 is CASSVAQSGGRAGWEQFF. CDR3 in DNA: TGTGCCAGCAGCGTAGCTCAAAGCGGCGGGAGGGCCGGATGGGAGCAGTTCTTC.

Only one count was recorded for this clone. Other nucleotide sequences from this sample produce the same CDR3. CDR3 nucleotides: TGTGCCAGCAGTTCCGGGACAGGGAGTCAGCCCCAGCATTTT. Amino acids: CASSSGTGSQPQHF. This chain joins TRBV27 and TRBJ1-5; 9 positions match TRBD1. CDR3 size: 14 residues. V lost 4 bases to trimming and J lost 6 bases; unmatched junction nucleotides: 4. The V gene's germline CDR1 is MNHEY and CDR2 SMNVEV (reference sequence).

The sample holds one count of this clone. CDR3 nucleotide sequence: TGTGCCAGTAGTTCGTCAACTAATGAAAAACTGTTTTTT. This translates into CASSSSTNEKLFF. The chain joins TRBV19 to TRBJ1-4; D is uncertain. Germline lookup yields CDR1 LNHDA and CDR2 SQIVND (reference sequence). The CDR3 loop spans 13 amino acids. V was pared by 5 bases and J by 0 bases, with 4 bases between.

The J gene is TRBJ2-1, the V gene TRBV19; possibly TRBD2 for D (6 bases). This CDR3 has 13 amino acids. CDR1 is LNHDA and CDR2 is SQIVND in the germline V gene (reference sequence). The V gene lost 3 bases and the J gene lost 3 bases, with 6 bases spanning the gap. CDR3 loop: CASSIGGYNEQFF. CDR3 DNA: TGTGCCAGTAGTATCGGGGGCTACAATGAGCAGTTCTTC.

The chain combines TRBV2 with TRBJ2-1, with 8 bases lining up with TRBD1. J was trimmed by 4 bases and V by 3 bases; bases with no gene match: 14. This CDR3 comprises 18 residues. Germline V gene sequence: CDR1 SNHLY, CDR2 FYNNEI. CDR3 in amino acids: CASSDSDIGQGGYNEQFF. Here the CDR3 DNA reads TGTGCCAGCAGTGATTCCGACATTGGACAGGGTGGTTACAATGAGCAGTTCTTC.

The CDR3 spells CASSVTGSGANVLTF. CDR3 DNA: TGTGCCAGCAGCGTAACAGGCTCTGGGGCCAACGTCCTGACTTTC. The chain recombines TRBV6-5 with TRBJ2-6, with D perhaps matching TRBD1 (5 bases). Germline V gene sequence: CDR1 MNHEY, CDR2 SVGAGI. Deletions cut 6 bases from V and 0 bases from J, with 9 bases between. The CDR3 has 15 residues.

The V and J genes are TRBV4-3 and TRBJ2-1; 10 bases line up with TRBD2. The CDR3 length is 15 residues. CDR1 is LGHNA and CDR2 is YSLEER in the germline V gene. V shed 0 bases, J shed 6 bases, and the junction held 2 bases outside the gene matches. Here the CDR3 reads CASSQDGLAANEQFF. Here the CDR3 DNA reads TGCGCCAGCAGCCAAGATGGACTAGCGGCCAATGAGCAGTTCTTC.

The chain is built from TRBV27 and TRBJ2-4; D might be TRBD2 (5 bases). The length of the CDR3 is 14 residues. Germline V gene lookup returns CDR1 MNHEY and CDR2 SMNVEV (reference sequence). Trimming shortened V by 4 bases and J by 0 bases, and 7 bases separated the two germline ends. CDR3: CASSSGLAKNIQYF. The CDR3 DNA sequence: TGTGCCAGCAGTTCAGGACTAGCCAAAAACATTCAGTACTTC.

This clone came up a few times. The chain uses TRBV11-3 and TRBJ2-2, with 14 bases aligning to TRBD2. The germline CDR1 and CDR2 sequences are SGHNT and YENEEA. CDR3 length: 17 residues. V lost 4 bases, J lost 7 bases, and 8 bases stayed unmatched. The CDR3 nucleotides are TGTGCCAGCAGCTCGGGACTAGCGGGAGAAGGGGGCGGGGAGCTGTTTTTT. Translating it yields CASSSGLAGEGGGELFF.

The chain couples TRBV7-9 to TRBJ1-1, with D perhaps matching TRBD1 (5 bases). V lost 1 base and J 7 bases, leaving 13 bases between the germline ends. This CDR3 comprises 14 residues. The germline V gene has CDR1 SEHNR and CDR2 FQNEAQ (reference sequence). In DNA, the CDR3 is TGTGCCAGCAGCTTAGAGGGGTGGCAGGGTGAAGCTTTCTTT. The encoded protein is CASSLEGWQGEAFF.

This chain joins TRBV19 and TRBJ1-1; D is ambiguous. CDR3 length equals 13 residues. CDR1 is LNHDA, CDR2 SQIVND, per germline (reference sequence). V was clipped by 1 base and J by 4 bases, with 7 bases between them. The CDR3, as DNA: TGTGCCAGTAGTATAGCGGGAAGCACTGAAGCTTTCTTT. It encodes CASSIAGSTEAFF.

The V and J genes are TRBV13 and TRBJ1-4; 7 nucleotides agree with TRBD1. Germline trimming cut 6 bases from V and 6 bases from J; bases unmatched to any gene: 7. Per germline, CDR1 PRHDT and CDR2 FYEKMQ (reference sequence). The CDR3 is made up of 14 amino acids. The CDR3 nucleotides are TGTGCCAGCAGTCACAGGGGTTGGGATGAAAAACTGTTTTTT. This translates into CASSHRGWDEKLFF.

The chain links TRBV5-8 to TRBJ1-4, with 8 bases matching TRBD1. CDR3 size: 17 residues. V lost 3 bases, J lost 4 bases, and 11 bases stayed unmatched. CDR1 is SGHTS, CDR2 YDEGEE, per germline. The CDR3 DNA reads TGTGCCAGCAGCTCGGGACAGGAGGCTTTGTATAATGAAAAACTGTTTTTT. Protein sequence: CASSSGQEALYNEKLFF.

This clone was seen a single time. The CDR3 reads CSATPIRTGEGYTF. The CDR3 DNA reads as TGCAGCGCCACCCCCATAAGGACAGGGGAAGGCTACACCTTC. V gene TRBV29-1 combines with J gene TRBJ1-2; 9 positions match TRBD1. The CDR3 has 14 residues. Trimming cost V 7 bases and J 8 bases; bases outside gene matches: 14. Germline V gives CDR1 SQVTM, CDR2 ANQGSEA.

V is TRBV30 and J is TRBJ2-1; 7 bases are shared with TRBD2. V dropped 0 bases and J dropped 6; count of bases not matched to a gene: 5. Germline CDR1 reads GTSNPN; CDR2 reads SVGIG (reference sequence). This CDR3 comprises 14 residues. The chain's CDR3 is CAWSVLASGNEQFF. The CDR3 DNA reads as TGTGCCTGGAGTGTACTGGCTAGCGGCAATGAGCAGTTCTTC.

This clone was recorded once. The chain combines TRBV13 with TRBJ2-1, with TRBD2 as a possible D gene (5 bases). V shed 7 bases and J shed 10 bases, with 23 bases lying between them. Germline CDR1 reads PRHDT; CDR2 reads FYEKMQ (reference sequence). This CDR3 region has 15 residues. The CDR3 region is CASTSRGWNSGEQFF. CDR3 coding DNA: TGTGCCAGCACCTCTCGCGGGTGGAATTCGGGAGAGCAGTTCTTC.

CDR3 sequence reads: CASSLPGGTYEQYF. The CDR3, as DNA: TGTGCCAGCAGCTTACCAGGGGGCACCTACGAGCAGTACTTC. The gene calls are TRBV7-9 and TRBJ2-7; 8 nucleotides agree with TRBD1. V was clipped by 2 bases and J by 2 bases; unmatched bases: 2. CDR1 is SEHNR, CDR2 FQNEAQ, per germline (reference sequence). CDR3 length equals 14 residues. The full variable domain, its missing parts supplied by reference TRBV7-9 and TRBJ2-7, is DTGVSQNPRHKITKRGQNVTFRCDPISEHNRLYWYRQTLGQGPEFLTYFQNEAQLEKSRLLSDRFSAERPKGSFSTLEIQRTEQGDSAMYLCASSLPGGTYEQYFGPGTRLTVT.

V is TRBV7-6 and J is TRBJ1-2; TRBD1 matches at 9 bases. V lost 5 bases and J lost 4; bases outside the gene matches: 5. Germline CDR1 and CDR2: SGHVS and FNYEAQ. The CDR3 extends over 14 amino acids. The CDR3 sequence: CASSQTGGGYGYTF. DNA for the CDR3: TGTGCCAGCAGCCAGACAGGGGGGGGCTATGGCTACACCTTC.

The rearrangement joins TRBV21-1 to TRBJ2-1; the table's D call, TRBD2, has no DNA check behind it. TRBV21-1 is assigned pseudogene status. The CDR3 runs to 16 residues. The chain's CDR3 is CASSKATSGAYNEQFF. CDR3 bases: TGTGCCAGCAGCAAAGCGACTAGCGGGGCGTACAATGAGCAGTTCTTC.